The 15 T cell receptor beta chains below all came from one sample that was sequenced in a study of blood T cell repertoires in COVID-19. The data were produced by immunoSEQ multiplex PCR, yet TCRdb's version contains in-frame clones alone and is incomplete. This table has hundreds of thousands of clones, roughly four fifths appearing once. Input material: PBMCs or T cells enriched from blood (not recorded which). All receptors derive from a woman aged 60-70 years who had recovered from COVID-19.

V and J are TRBV4-2 and TRBJ2-7; 8 nucleotides align to TRBD1. V was clipped by 2 bases and J by 0 bases; unmatched bases: 3. There are 15 residues in the CDR3. CDR1 is LGHNA, CDR2 YNFKEQ, per germline. The CDR3 DNA is TGTGCCAGCAGCCAAAGACAGGGGTTCTCCTACGAGCAGTACTTC. It is translated as CASSQRQGFSYEQYF.

The chain has TRBV19 and TRBJ2-7; TRBD2 matches 9 bases. Germline V CDR1 and CDR2: LNHDA, SQIVND (reference sequence). Trimming cost V 4 bases and J 0 bases; bases outside gene matches: 7. The CDR3 totals 16 residues. CDR3 sequence reads: CASSRYLAGHSYEQYF. The CDR3 region has the DNA TGTGCCAGTAGTAGGTACCTAGCGGGACACTCCTACGAGCAGTACTTC.

The chain carries TRBV5-1 and TRBJ2-2; 10 bases align to TRBD2. The germline V gene encodes CDR1 SGHRS and CDR2 YFSETQ. V shed 1 base and J 8 bases; nucleotides not matched to a gene: 8. CDR3 length: 16 residues. The CDR3 loop is CASSLTSGRARGELFF. DNA of the CDR3: TGCGCCAGCAGCTTGACGAGCGGGAGGGCCAGAGGGGAGCTGTTTTTT.

This CDR3 reads CAWSRLERSDEQFF. The DNA for the CDR3 is TGTGCCTGGAGTCGTCTAGAAAGGTCGGATGAGCAGTTCTTC. The V call is TRBV30, the J call TRBJ2-1; no definite D call. Germline V gives CDR1 GTSNPN, CDR2 SVGIG (reference sequence). The CDR3 length is 14 residues. Trimming removed 2 bases from V and 8 bases from J, with 16 bases in between.

V gene TRBV5-1 combines with J gene TRBJ1-4; maybe TRBD1 (6 bases). V was cut by 4 bases and J by 3 bases, with 13 bases left in between. The CDR3 totals 15 residues. From germline, CDR1 is SGHRS and CDR2 YFSETQ. The CDR3 coding sequence is TGCGCCAGCAGCCGGGAAGGGGGTGCTAATGAAAAACTGTTTTTT. It is translated as CASSREGGANEKLFF.

This clone was detected once. This chain links TRBV2 with TRBJ1-2; 12 bases are a match to TRBD1. The trim removed 6 bases at V and 8 bases at J, leaving 7 bases unmatched. This CDR3 is 14 amino acids long. From germline, CDR1 is SNHLY and CDR2 FYNNEI. CDR3 bases: TGTGCCAGCAGCGCGGGACAGGGGGCTGGGGGCTACACCTTC. It codes for CASSAGQGAGGYTF.

The V call is TRBV12-3 or TRBV12-4, the J call TRBJ1-2, with a weak D call TRBD1 (6 bases). The ends were cut back, 7 bases at V and 8 bases at J, with 11 bases in the middle. The CDR3 spans 11 residues. The CDR3 protein is CASKGDEGYTF. Here the CDR3 DNA reads TGTGCCAGCAAGGGGGATGAAGGCTACACCTTC.

The sample holds one count of this clone. The chain has TRBV19 and TRBJ1-5; D is perhaps TRBD1 (5 bases). This CDR3 spans 14 amino acids. Germline V gene data show CDR1 as LNHDA and CDR2 as SQIVND (reference sequence). V lost 6 bases and J 6 bases, leaving 15 bases between the germline ends. The CDR3 sequence is CASSPGLSGQPQHF. The DNA of the CDR3 is TGTGCCAGTAGCCCGGGACTCTCGGGTCAGCCCCAGCATTTT.

V gene TRBV4-2 combines with J gene TRBJ2-2, with D perhaps TRBD1 (6 bases). Germline CDR1 is LGHNA and CDR2 is YNFKEQ. The CDR3 runs to 17 residues. V lost 4 bases and J 4 bases, leaving 19 bases between the germline ends. CDR3 in DNA: TGTGCCAGCAGCCGTTCCCCCCCAGGGGCGGGCACCGGGGAGCTGTTTTTT. The encoded protein is CASSRSPPGAGTGELFF.

CDR3 nucleotides: TGTGCCAGCAGTGAACTTCGGACAGGGGGCGGGGATGGCTACACCTTC. It is translated as CASSELRTGGGDGYTF. The chain is built from TRBV6-1 and TRBJ1-2, with 11 bases lining up with TRBD1. V was clipped by 2 bases and J by 6 bases; unmatched bases: 8. The germline V gene encodes CDR1 MNHNS and CDR2 SASEGT. The CDR3 extends over 16 amino acids.

The chain carries TRBV5-1 and TRBJ1-1, with TRBD1 matching 10 bases. The germline CDR1 and CDR2 sequences are SGHRS and YFSETQ. Trimming removed 0 bases from V and 0 bases from J; junction bases left unmatched: 23. The CDR3 consists of 23 residues. The CDR3 DNA is TGCGCCAGCAGCTTGGCATTCGGGACAGGGGACTTACTCGCGGAGGGTATGAACACTGAAGCTTTCTTT. Protein sequence: CASSLAFGTGDLLAEGMNTEAFF.

This chain joins TRBV5-6 and TRBJ2-4; D is perhaps TRBD2 (7 bases). Germline assignment: CDR1 SGHDT and CDR2 YYEEEE. Trimming cost V 2 bases and J 6 bases, with 9 bases left between them. The CDR3 contains 13 residues. This CDR3 reads CASSLRGANIQYF. CDR3 coding DNA: TGTGCCAGCAGCTTACGGGGGGCAAACATTCAGTACTTC. The whole variable domain, filled in from reference TRBV5-6 and TRBJ2-4, reads DAGVTQSPTHLIKTRGQQVTLRCSPKSGHDTVSWYQQALGQGPQFIFQYYEEEERQRGNFPDRFSGHQFPNYSSELNVNALLLGDSALYLCASSLRGANIQYFGAGTRLSVL.

This chain uses TRBV5-4 with TRBJ2-3, with 8 bases identical to TRBD2. V shed 4 bases, J shed 0 bases, and the junction held 10 bases outside the gene matches. CDR1 and CDR2 from the germline V gene are SGHNT and YYREEE (reference sequence). The CDR3 has 17 residues. The CDR3 sequence is CASSLGTRGTSTDTQYF. The CDR3 DNA sequence: TGTGCCAGCAGCCTCGGGACTAGGGGTACTAGCACAGATACGCAGTATTTT.

The chain couples TRBV6-5 to TRBJ2-2; maybe TRBD2 (7 bases). CDR3 length: 15 amino acids. Looked up from germline, CDR1 is MNHEY and CDR2 is SVGAGI. V lost 2 bases, J lost 7 bases, and 14 bases lay in between. The CDR3 sequence is CASSYGGARNGELFF. The CDR3 nucleotides read TGTGCCAGCAGTTACGGGGGGGCGCGGAACGGGGAGCTGTTTTTT.

Concerning this clone itself: Additional DNA sequences in this sample encode the identical CDR3. This chain links TRBV5-8 with TRBJ2-1, with a weak D call TRBD2 (5 bases). The germline gives CDR1 SGHTS, CDR2 YDEGEE. The V gene lost 4 bases and the J gene lost 1 base, with 12 bases spanning the gap. CDR3 length: 15 amino acids. The CDR3 sequence is CASSLGSGSYNEQFF. DNA of the CDR3: TGTGCCAGCAGCCTGGGGAGCGGTTCCTACAATGAGCAGTTCTTC.